One and the same sample provided the 2 T cell receptor beta chains below, sequenced in a study of blood T cell repertoires in COVID-19. Generated by immunoSEQ multiplex PCR, the TCRdb table keeps only in-frame clones and is missing some. This table has about 300,000 clones, 70% to 90% appearing once. The sample was PBMCs or T cells enriched from blood (not recorded which). The receptor set was obtained from a man between 25 and 39 years old who had recovered from COVID-19.

The chain carries TRBV5-1 and TRBJ1-2; TRBD1 matches 10 bases. CDR3 length equals 14 residues. Losses at the gene ends were 4 bases for V and 3 bases for J; bases not matched to a gene: 3. Germline lookup yields CDR1 SGHRS and CDR2 YFSETQ. The CDR3 region is CASSGGQGYYGYTF. In DNA, the CDR3 is TGCGCCAGCAGCGGGGGACAGGGGTACTATGGCTACACCTTC.

This chain uses TRBV7-8 with TRBJ1-1, with D possibly matching TRBD1 (6 bases). The CDR3 spans 14 residues. Germline CDR1 is SGHVS and CDR2 is FQNEAQ. Between the trimmed V and J ends, which lost 5 bases and 5 bases, there was a span of 15 bases. The DNA for the CDR3 is TGTGCCAGCAGCCACACAGGGCGGGGGACTGAAGCTTTCTTT. Translation: CASSHTGRGTEAFF.